This passage covers 22 T cell receptor beta chains from one sample sequenced in a study of identical twins. One entry per CDR3 protein, called by TCRdb with MiXCR from the 5' RACE reads. This table holds about 300,000 distinct CDR3 sequences, 9% to 15% found once. This sample also appeared in a second study, on yellow fever vaccine responses in identical twins.

The sequenced material came from CD8+ T cells sorted from blood. The source is a woman under 30 in good health.

The V and J genes are TRBV25-1 and TRBJ2-1, with a tentative D call TRBD2 (6 bases). Germline V gene sequence: CDR1 MGHDK, CDR2 SYGVNS. The CDR3 sequence is 14 residues long. Trimming took off 2 bases at V and 10 bases at J, with 15 bases between the two ends. The CDR3 sequence: CASSERGGSKEQFF. Here the CDR3 DNA reads TGTGCCAGCAGTGAAAGGGGAGGATCCAAAGAGCAGTTCTTC.

The J gene is TRBJ2-1, the V gene TRBV6-4; 13 bases are a match to TRBD2. Germline V gives CDR1 MRHNA, CDR2 SNTAGT. The CDR3 extends over 15 amino acids. The trim removed 3 bases at V and 5 bases at J, leaving 1 base unmatched. Here the CDR3 DNA reads TGTGCCAGCAGTGAACTAGCGGGAGGGGACAATGAGCAGTTCTTC. It yields the protein CASSELAGGDNEQFF.

V gene TRBV5-1 combines with J gene TRBJ1-5; D is undetermined. V gave up 4 bases and J gave up 5 bases, with 13 bases separating them. The CDR3 consists of 14 residues. Germline CDR1 is SGHRS and CDR2 is YFSETQ. The CDR3 here is CASSVGTAHQPQHF. CDR3 nucleotides: TGCGCCAGCAGCGTAGGTACAGCTCATCAGCCCCAGCATTTT. Together with reference TRBV5-1 and TRBJ1-5, the CDR3 gives the full variable domain: KAGVTQTPRYLIKTRGQQVTLSCSPISGHRSVSWYQQTPGQGLQFLFEYFSETQRNKGNFPGRFSGRQFSNSRSEMNVSTLELGDSALYLCASSVGTAHQPQHFGDGTRLSIL.

V is TRBV27 and J is TRBJ2-7; D is unclear. The CDR3 spans 13 residues. Germline lookup yields CDR1 MNHEY and CDR2 SMNVEV (reference sequence). V lost 3 bases to trimming and J lost 2 bases, with 8 bases between them. The CDR3 region is CASSFRGAYEQYF. The CDR3 DNA reads TGTGCCAGCAGTTTTCGAGGTGCCTACGAGCAGTACTTC.

There are many counts of this clonotype. The rearrangement links TRBV4-1 to TRBJ1-5, with D perhaps matching TRBD1 (5 bases). V was clipped by 2 bases and J by 2 bases, with 16 bases between them. This CDR3 is 17 amino acids long. Germline lookup yields CDR1 MGHRA and CDR2 YSYEKL. CDR3 loop: CASSQYWAGEGNQPQHF. The CDR3 DNA is TGCGCCAGCAGCCAATACTGGGCGGGGGAGGGCAATCAGCCCCAGCATTTT.

The sample holds many counts of this clonotype. The J gene is TRBJ2-1, the V gene TRBV20-1, with 10 bases fitting TRBD1. Germline CDR1 DFQATT, CDR2 SNEGSKA (reference sequence). After removal of 1 base from V and 6 bases from J, the junction contained 6 bases not matched to a gene. The CDR3 loop spans 15 amino acids. The CDR3 protein is CSARGGRDRGNEQFF. The DNA of the CDR3 is TGCAGTGCTAGAGGTGGCCGGGACAGGGGCAATGAGCAGTTCTTC.

This clonotype was recorded at least ten times. The chain carries TRBV4-1 and TRBJ2-2; 7 bases map to TRBD2. With 3 bases clipped from V and 5 bases from J, the junction kept 6 bases outside the gene matches. This CDR3 contains 15 residues. Germline CDR1 MGHRA, CDR2 YSYEKL. The CDR3 coding sequence is TGCGCCAGCAGCCAGTGGGGGGGGTTGACCGGGGAGCTGTTTTTT. Translation: CASSQWGGLTGELFF.

This clonotype was found a few times. V and J are TRBV29-1 and TRBJ1-1; TRBD1 aligns across 11 bases. CDR3 length equals 16 residues. V gave up 4 bases and J gave up 1 base; unmatched junction bases: 8. Per germline, CDR1 SQVTM and CDR2 ANQGSEA. CDR3 sequence (DNA): TGCAGCGTTGGAGGGACAGGGGGTTGGGAGAACACTGAAGCTTTCTTT. Its protein is CSVGGTGGWENTEAFF.

J is TRBJ2-5 and V is TRBV29-1; tentative D call: TRBD2 (7 bases). V was cut by 4 bases and J by 5 bases, with 14 bases left in between. This CDR3 is 13 amino acids long. CDR1 SQVTM and CDR2 ANQGSEA come from the germline V gene. CDR3 sequence (DNA): TGCAGCGTTGTGGGAGGGGGTCAGGAGACCCAGTACTTC. Its protein product is CSVVGGGQETQYF.

The rearrangement uses TRBV27 and TRBJ2-3; the D call may be TRBD1 or TRBD2 (5 bases each). The CDR3 contains 15 residues. Trimming stripped 5 bases from V and 2 bases from J, with 14 bases between. From germline, CDR1 is MNHEY and CDR2 SMNVEV (reference sequence). The CDR3 sequence is CASSPPGAYTDTQYF. The DNA of the CDR3 is TGTGCCAGCAGTCCCCCCGGGGCCTACACAGATACGCAGTATTTT.

This clonotype has more than one count but fewer than ten. The chain couples TRBV6-2 or TRBV6-3 to TRBJ1-1; no firm D call. Germline values: CDR1 MNHEY, CDR2 SVGEGT. The CDR3 runs 14 residues. Trimming took off 3 bases at V and 7 bases at J, with 15 bases between the two ends. CDR3 protein: CASSYRAPLLEAFF. DNA of the CDR3: TGTGCCAGCAGTTATCGGGCCCCATTACTTGAAGCTTTCTTT.

This clonotype was counted between two and nine times. J is TRBJ2-1 and V is TRBV2, with D maybe TRBD2 (5 bases). Trimming cost V 4 bases and J 3 bases, with 13 bases left between them. Germline CDR1 reads SNHLY; CDR2 reads FYNNEI. The CDR3 runs 15 residues. CDR3 sequence (DNA): TGTGCCAGCAGTGTAATCGAGCGGAGCTACAATGAGCAGTTCTTC. Protein sequence: CASSVIERSYNEQFF.

The chain links TRBV12-3 or TRBV12-4 to TRBJ2-7; 9 bases fit TRBD2. Germline trimming cut 3 bases from V and 5 bases from J; bases unmatched to any gene: 5. The CDR3 is made up of 14 amino acids. The CDR3 region is CASSLGGRAHEQYF. The CDR3 DNA sequence: TGTGCCAGCAGTTTGGGCGGGAGGGCCCACGAGCAGTACTTC.

There are many counts of this clonotype. V gene TRBV29-1 combines with J gene TRBJ2-1; 7 positions match TRBD2. Germline V gene lookup returns CDR1 SQVTM and CDR2 ANQGSEA. V gave up 5 bases and J gave up 8 bases; unmatched junction bases: 12. The CDR3 runs to 14 residues. The CDR3 DNA sequence: TGCAGCGTTCCTAGCGGCCCCAGGGTGTATGAGCAGTTCTTC. This sequence encodes CSVPSGPRVYEQFF.

This sequence joins TRBV20-1 and TRBJ2-7; TRBD2 agrees at 12 bases. J lost 7 bases, V lost 6 bases, and 7 bases had no gene match. In germline, CDR1 is DFQATT, CDR2 SNEGSKA (reference sequence). The CDR3 sequence is 13 residues long. The CDR3 protein is CSADGTSGSEQYF. The CDR3 nucleotides read TGCAGTGCCGATGGGACTAGCGGGTCAGAGCAGTACTTC.

This clonotype was detected a few times. The chain has TRBV12-3 or TRBV12-4 and TRBJ2-3; possible D gene TRBD1, 5 bases. This CDR3 has 14 residues. Trimming took 10 bases from V and 0 from J, leaving 14 bases between them. This CDR3 reads CATRDLESTDTQYF. Written as DNA, the CDR3 is TGTGCCACCAGGGATTTGGAAAGCACAGATACGCAGTATTTT.

J is TRBJ2-3 and V is TRBV4-1, with TRBD1 matching over 8 bases. Germline-derived CDR1 and CDR2 are MGHRA and YSYEKL. The CDR3 is 17 amino acids. The V gene end was trimmed by 3 bases and the J gene end by 3 bases; junction bases not matched to a gene: 11. The CDR3: CASSHPSGTGGTDTQYF. CDR3 in DNA: TGCGCCAGCAGCCACCCCTCAGGAACAGGGGGTACAGATACGCAGTATTTT.

This chain links TRBV9 with TRBJ2-3; D is unresolved. V shed 0 bases and J shed 4 bases, with 12 bases lying between them. This CDR3 spans 15 amino acids. CDR1 SGDLS and CDR2 YYNGEE come from the germline V gene. CDR3: CASSVVDRGPDTQYF. The CDR3 nucleotides read TGTGCCAGCAGCGTAGTGGATCGAGGACCAGATACGCAGTATTTT.

The chain links TRBV20-1 to TRBJ2-7; no clear D gene. This CDR3 is built from 16 residues. The ends were cut back, 0 bases at V and 2 bases at J, with 17 bases in the middle. From germline, CDR1 is DFQATT and CDR2 SNEGSKA (reference sequence). The CDR3 sequence: CSARDRAWEKPYEQYF. The CDR3 nucleotides are TGCAGTGCTAGAGATCGGGCGTGGGAAAAACCCTACGAGCAGTACTTC.

The gene calls are TRBV2 and TRBJ1-2, with TRBD1 matching over 7 bases. Unmatched junction bases numbered 12, after V lost 10 bases and J lost 4 bases. Per the germline V gene, CDR1 is SNHLY and CDR2 is FYNNEI. This CDR3 spans 14 amino acids. This CDR3 is CAILPGQELYGYTF. DNA for the CDR3: TGTGCCATCCTCCCCGGACAGGAACTCTATGGCTACACCTTC.

Many counts were recorded for this clonotype. The rearrangement uses TRBV12-3 or TRBV12-4 and TRBJ2-2; 10 nucleotides align to TRBD2. Unmatched junction bases numbered 3, after V lost 6 bases and J lost 5 bases. This CDR3 has 14 amino acids. The CDR3 bases are TGTGCCAGCAGCGCGGGACTAGCGACCGGGGAGCTGTTTTTT. Translating gives CASSAGLATGELFF.

The chain uses TRBV7-2 and TRBJ2-5; D gene ambiguous. This CDR3 is built from 17 residues. Trimming removed 6 bases at V and 5 bases at J, with 25 bases between. Germline V CDR1 and CDR2: SGHTA, FQGNSA. The CDR3 nucleotides are TGTGCCAGCAGTTACCGGGCCAGATCCGGCTGGTCGGAGACCCAGTACTTC. It is translated as CASSYRARSGWSETQYF.